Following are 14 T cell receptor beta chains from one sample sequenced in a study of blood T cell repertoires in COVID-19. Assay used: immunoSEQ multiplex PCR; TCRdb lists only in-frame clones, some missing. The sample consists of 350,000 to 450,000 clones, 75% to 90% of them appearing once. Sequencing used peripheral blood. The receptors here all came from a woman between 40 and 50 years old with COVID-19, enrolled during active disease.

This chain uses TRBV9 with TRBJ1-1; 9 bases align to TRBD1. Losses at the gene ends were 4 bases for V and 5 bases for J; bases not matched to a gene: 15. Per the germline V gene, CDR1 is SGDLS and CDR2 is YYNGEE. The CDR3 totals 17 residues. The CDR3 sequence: CASSTMGWGQGRTEAFF. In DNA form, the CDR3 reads TGTGCCAGCAGCACAATGGGTTGGGGACAGGGTCGAACTGAAGCTTTCTTT.

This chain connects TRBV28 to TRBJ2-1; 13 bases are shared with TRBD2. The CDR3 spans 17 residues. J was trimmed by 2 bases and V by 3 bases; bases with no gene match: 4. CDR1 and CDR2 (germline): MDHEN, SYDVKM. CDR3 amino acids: CASSFRTSGRTYNEQFF. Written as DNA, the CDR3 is TGTGCCAGCAGTTTTAGGACTAGCGGGAGAACCTACAATGAGCAGTTCTTC.

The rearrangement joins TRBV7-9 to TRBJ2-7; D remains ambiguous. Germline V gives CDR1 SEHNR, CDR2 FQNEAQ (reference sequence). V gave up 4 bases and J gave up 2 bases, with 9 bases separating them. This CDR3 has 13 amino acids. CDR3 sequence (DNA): TGTGCCAGCAGCTCCCCCCGGGCCTACGAGCAGTACTTC. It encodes CASSSPRAYEQYF.

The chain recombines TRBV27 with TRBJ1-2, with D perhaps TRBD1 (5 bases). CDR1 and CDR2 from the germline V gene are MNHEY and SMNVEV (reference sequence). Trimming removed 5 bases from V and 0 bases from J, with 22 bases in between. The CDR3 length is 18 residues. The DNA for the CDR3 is TGTGCCAGCAGTAGTCTTAAATTAAGAGAGACAGCTAACTATGGCTACACCTTC. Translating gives CASSSLKLRETANYGYTF.

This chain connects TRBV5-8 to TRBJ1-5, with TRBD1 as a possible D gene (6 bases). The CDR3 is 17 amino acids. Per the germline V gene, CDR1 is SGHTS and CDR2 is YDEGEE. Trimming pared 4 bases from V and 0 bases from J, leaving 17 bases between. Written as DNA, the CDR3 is TGTGCCAGCAGCACCGGGGGAGGGGGTAATAGCAATCAGCCCCAGCATTTT. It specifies CASSTGGGGNSNQPQHF.

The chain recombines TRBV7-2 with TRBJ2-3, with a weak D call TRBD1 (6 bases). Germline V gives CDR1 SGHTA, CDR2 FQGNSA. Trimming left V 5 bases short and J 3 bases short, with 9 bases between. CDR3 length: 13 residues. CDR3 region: CASSVTGTDTQYF. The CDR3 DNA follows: TGTGCCAGCAGCGTAACAGGGACAGATACGCAGTATTTT.

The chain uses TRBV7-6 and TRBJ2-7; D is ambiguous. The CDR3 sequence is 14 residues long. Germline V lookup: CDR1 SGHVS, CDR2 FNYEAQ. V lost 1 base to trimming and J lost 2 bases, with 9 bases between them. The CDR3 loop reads CASSLVALTYEQYF. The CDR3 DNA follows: TGTGCCAGCAGCTTAGTTGCGCTTACCTACGAGCAGTACTTC. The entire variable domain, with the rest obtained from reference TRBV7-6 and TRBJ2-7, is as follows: GAGVSQSPRYKVTKRGQDVALRCDPISGHVSLYWYRQALGQGPEFLTYFNYEAQQDKSGLPNDRFSAERPEGSISTLTIQRTEQRDSAMYRCASSLVALTYEQYFGPGTRLTVT.

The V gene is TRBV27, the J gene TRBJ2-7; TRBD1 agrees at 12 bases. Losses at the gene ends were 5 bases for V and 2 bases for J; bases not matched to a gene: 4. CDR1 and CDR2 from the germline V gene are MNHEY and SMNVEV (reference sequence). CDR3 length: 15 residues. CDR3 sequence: CASSMGQGATYEQYF. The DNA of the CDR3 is TGTGCCAGCAGTATGGGACAGGGGGCGACCTACGAGCAGTACTTC.

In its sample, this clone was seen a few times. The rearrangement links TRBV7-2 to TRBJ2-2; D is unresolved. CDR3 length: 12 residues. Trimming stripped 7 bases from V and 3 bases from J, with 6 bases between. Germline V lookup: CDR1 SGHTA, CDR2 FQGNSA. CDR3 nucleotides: TGTGCCAGCACCGAGTACACCGGGGAGCTGTTTTTT. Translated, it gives CASTEYTGELFF.

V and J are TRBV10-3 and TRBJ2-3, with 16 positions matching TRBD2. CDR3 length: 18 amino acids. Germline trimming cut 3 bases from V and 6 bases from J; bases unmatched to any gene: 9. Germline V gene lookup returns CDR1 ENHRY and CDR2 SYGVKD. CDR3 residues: CAISDSPGLAGGLDTQYF. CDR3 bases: TGTGCCATCAGTGATTCGCCGGGACTAGCGGGGGGGCTGGATACGCAGTATTTT.

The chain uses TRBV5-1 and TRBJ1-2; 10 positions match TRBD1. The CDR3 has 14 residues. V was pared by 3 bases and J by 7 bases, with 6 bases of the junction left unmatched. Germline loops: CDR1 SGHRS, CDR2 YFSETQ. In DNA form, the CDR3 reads TGCGCCAGCAGCTCCGGGACAGGGGAATCTGGCTACACCTTC. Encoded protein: CASSSGTGESGYTF. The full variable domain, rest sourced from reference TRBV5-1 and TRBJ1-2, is KAGVTQTPRYLIKTRGQQVTLSCSPISGHRSVSWYQQTPGQGLQFLFEYFSETQRNKGNFPGRFSGRQFSNSRSEMNVSTLELGDSALYLCASSSGTGESGYTFGSGTRLTVV.

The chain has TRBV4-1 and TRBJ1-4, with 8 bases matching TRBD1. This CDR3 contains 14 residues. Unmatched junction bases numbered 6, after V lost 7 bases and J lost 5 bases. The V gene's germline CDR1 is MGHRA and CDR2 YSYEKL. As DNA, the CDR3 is TGCGCCAGCACGGACAGGGTTCGAAATGAAAAACTGTTTTTT. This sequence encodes CASTDRVRNEKLFF.

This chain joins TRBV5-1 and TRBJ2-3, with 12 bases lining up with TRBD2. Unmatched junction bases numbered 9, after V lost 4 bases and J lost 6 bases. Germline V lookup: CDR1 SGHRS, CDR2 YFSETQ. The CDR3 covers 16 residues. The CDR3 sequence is CASSVPTSGSADTQYF. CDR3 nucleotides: TGCGCCAGCAGCGTTCCGACTAGCGGGAGTGCTGATACGCAGTATTTT.

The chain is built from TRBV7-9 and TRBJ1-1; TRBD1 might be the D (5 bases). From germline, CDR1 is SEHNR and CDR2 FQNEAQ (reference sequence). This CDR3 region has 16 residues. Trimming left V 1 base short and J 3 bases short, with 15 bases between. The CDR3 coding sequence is TGTGCCAGCAGCTTAGGCCAGGGCGAAAGGGACACTGAAGCTTTCTTT. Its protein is CASSLGQGERDTEAFF.